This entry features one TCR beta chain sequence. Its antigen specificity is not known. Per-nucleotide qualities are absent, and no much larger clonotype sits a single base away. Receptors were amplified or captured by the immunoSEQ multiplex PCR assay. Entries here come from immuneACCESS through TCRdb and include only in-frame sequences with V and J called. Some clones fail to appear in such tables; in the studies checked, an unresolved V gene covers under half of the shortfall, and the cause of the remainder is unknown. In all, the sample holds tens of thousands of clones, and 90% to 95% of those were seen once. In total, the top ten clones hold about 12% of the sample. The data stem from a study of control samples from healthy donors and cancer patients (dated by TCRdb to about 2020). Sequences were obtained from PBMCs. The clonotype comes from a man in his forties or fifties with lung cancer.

The CDR3: CATSDPGLAANEQFF. The bases read TGTGCCACCAGTGACCCGGGACTAGCGGCGAATGAGCAGTTCTTC. The sequence joins TRBV24-1 to TRBJ2-1; the central 11 bases match TRBD2. The CDR3 holds 15 amino acids from the cysteine to the phenylalanine. Just the 45-base CDR3 DNA is kept, in frame starting at base 1. V has 4 bases trimmed and J has 7 bases trimmed; junction bases matching no gene number 5. The germline V gene sets CDR1 to KGHDR and CDR2 to SFDVKD.